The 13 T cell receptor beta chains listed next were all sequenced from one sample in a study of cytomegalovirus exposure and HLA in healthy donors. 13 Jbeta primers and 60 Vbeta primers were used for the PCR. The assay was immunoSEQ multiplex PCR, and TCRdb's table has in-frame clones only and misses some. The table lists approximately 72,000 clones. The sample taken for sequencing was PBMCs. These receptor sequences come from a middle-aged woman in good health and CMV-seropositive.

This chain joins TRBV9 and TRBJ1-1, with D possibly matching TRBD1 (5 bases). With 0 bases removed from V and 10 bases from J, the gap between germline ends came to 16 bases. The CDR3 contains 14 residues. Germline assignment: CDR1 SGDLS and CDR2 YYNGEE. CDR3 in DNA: TGTGCCAGCAGCGTAGACGAAGGGGCGCGGGGAGCTTTCTTT. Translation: CASSVDEGARGAFF.

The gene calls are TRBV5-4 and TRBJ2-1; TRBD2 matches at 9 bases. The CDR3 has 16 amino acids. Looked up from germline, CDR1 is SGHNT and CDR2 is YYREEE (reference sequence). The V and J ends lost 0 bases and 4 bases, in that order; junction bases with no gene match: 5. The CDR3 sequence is CASSLAGLAGYNEQFF. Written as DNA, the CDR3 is TGTGCCAGCAGCTTGGCCGGGCTAGCGGGGTACAATGAGCAGTTCTTC.

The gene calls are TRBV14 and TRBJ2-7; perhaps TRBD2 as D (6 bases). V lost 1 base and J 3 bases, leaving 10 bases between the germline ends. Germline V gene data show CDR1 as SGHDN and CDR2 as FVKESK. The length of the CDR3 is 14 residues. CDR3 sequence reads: CASSQGGGRYEQYF. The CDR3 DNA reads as TGTGCCAGCAGCCAAGGTGGAGGGCGCTACGAGCAGTACTTC. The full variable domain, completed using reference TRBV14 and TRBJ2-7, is EAGVTQFPSHSVIEKGQTVTLRCDPISGHDNLYWYRRVMGKEIKFLLHFVKESKQDESGMPNNRFLAERTGGTYSTLKVQPAELEDSGVYFCASSQGGGRYEQYFGPGTRLTVT.

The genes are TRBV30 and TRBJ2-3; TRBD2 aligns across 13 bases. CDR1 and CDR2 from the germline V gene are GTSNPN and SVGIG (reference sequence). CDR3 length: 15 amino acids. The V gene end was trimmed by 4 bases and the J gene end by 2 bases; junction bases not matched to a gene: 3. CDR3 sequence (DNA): TGTGCCTGGACCGGACTAGCGGGGGTCACAGATACGCAGTATTTT. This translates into CAWTGLAGVTDTQYF.

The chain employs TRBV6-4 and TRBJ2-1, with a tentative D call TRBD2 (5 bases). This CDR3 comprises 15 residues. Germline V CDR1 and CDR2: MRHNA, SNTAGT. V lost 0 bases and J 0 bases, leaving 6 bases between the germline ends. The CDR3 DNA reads TGTGCCAGCAGTGACTCAAGCGGCTCCTACAATGAGCAGTTCTTC. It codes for CASSDSSGSYNEQFF.

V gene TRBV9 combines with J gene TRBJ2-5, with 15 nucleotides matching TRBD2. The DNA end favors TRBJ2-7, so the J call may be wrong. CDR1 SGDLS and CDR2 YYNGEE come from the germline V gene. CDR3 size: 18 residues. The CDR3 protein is CASSPGLAGGLSSYEQYF. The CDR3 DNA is TGTGCCAGCAGCCCTGGACTAGCGGGAGGGTTAAGCTCCTACGAGCAGTACTTC.

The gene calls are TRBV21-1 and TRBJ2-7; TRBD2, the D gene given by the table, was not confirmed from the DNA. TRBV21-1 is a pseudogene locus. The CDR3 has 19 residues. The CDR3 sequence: CASSKIDLGLAGASYEQYF. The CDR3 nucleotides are TGTGCCAGCAGCAAAATTGATTTGGGACTAGCGGGAGCATCCTACGAGCAGTACTTC.

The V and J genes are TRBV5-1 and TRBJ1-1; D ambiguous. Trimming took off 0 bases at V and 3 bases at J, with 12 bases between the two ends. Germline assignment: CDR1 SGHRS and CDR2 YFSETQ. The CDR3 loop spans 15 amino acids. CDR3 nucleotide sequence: TGCGCCAGCAGCTTGGCTGGGGAGGGCTACACTGAAGCTTTCTTT. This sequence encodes CASSLAGEGYTEAFF.

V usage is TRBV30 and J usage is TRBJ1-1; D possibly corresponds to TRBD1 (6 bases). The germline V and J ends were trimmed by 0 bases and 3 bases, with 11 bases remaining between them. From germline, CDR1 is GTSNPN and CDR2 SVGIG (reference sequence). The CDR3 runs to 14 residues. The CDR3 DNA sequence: TGTGCCTGGAGTGTACAGGGTCGGGACACTGAAGCTTTCTTT. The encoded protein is CAWSVQGRDTEAFF.

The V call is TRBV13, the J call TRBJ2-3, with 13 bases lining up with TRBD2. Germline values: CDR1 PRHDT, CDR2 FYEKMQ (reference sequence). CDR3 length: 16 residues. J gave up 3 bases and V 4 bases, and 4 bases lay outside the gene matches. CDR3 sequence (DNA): TGTGCCAGCAGCTCGACTAGCGGGGGGAGGACAGATACGCAGTATTTT. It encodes CASSSTSGGRTDTQYF.

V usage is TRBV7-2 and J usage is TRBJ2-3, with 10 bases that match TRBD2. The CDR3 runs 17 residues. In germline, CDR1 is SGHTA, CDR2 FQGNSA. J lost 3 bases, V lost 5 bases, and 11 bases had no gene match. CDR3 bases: TGTGCCAGCAGCCCCCCGTCAGCGGGGGGGCCTACAGATACGCAGTATTTT. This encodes CASSPPSAGGPTDTQYF.

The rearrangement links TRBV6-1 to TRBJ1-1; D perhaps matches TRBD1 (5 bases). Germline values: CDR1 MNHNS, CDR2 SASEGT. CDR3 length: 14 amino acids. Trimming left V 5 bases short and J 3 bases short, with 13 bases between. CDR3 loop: CASSPSWGDTEAFF. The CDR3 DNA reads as TGTGCCAGCAGTCCATCTTGGGGGGACACTGAAGCTTTCTTT.

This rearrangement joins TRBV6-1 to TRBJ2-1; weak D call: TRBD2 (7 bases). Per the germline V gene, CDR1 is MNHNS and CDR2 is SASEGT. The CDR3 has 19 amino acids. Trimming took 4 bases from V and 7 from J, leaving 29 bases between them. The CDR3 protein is CASSGLVVRGLREGNEQFF. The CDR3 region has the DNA TGTGCCAGCAGTGGCCTCGTGGTGAGGGGGTTGAGGGAGGGTAATGAGCAGTTCTTC.